The next 7 T cell receptor beta chains were all read from a single sample in a study of T cells after yellow fever vaccination (dated by TCRdb to 2018 to 2020). Library generation was performed with 5' RACE. Sequencing used an Illumina HiSeq 2500. Using fastp at Q25 and MiXCR, TCRdb reprocessed the public reads and kept productive beta chains. Each entry is one CDR3 protein sequence, shown with its most common DNA and genes. The sample table shows a few hundred thousand distinct CDR3 sequences, and approximately 13% are seen once. Jointly, the top ten make up 0.4% to 0.65% of the sample. The sample's treatment or condition label, decoded: live attenuated yellow fever vaccine strain. The sequences come from CD4+ T cells sorted from PBMCs, collected 45 days after the yellow fever booster vaccination. The receptor set was obtained from a man aged 25-45 years who received the YFV17D yellow fever vaccine.

A few counts support this clonotype. This chain uses TRBV28 with TRBJ2-3; TRBD1 aligns across 9 bases. V shed 3 bases and J 5 bases; nucleotides not matched to a gene: 12. In germline, CDR1 is MDHEN, CDR2 SYDVKM. The CDR3 extends over 17 amino acids. The CDR3 sequence is CASSFSRSGTGLDTQYF. In nucleotides, the CDR3 is TGTGCCAGCAGTTTCAGCCGGAGCGGGACAGGGCTAGATACGCAGTATTTT.

This clonotype was found a few times. This sequence joins TRBV20-1 and TRBJ2-5; D call uncertain. Trimming stripped 5 bases from V and 7 bases from J, with 14 bases between. The length of the CDR3 is 12 residues. Germline V gene lookup returns CDR1 DFQATT and CDR2 SNEGSKA (reference sequence). CDR3 protein: CSACELKGTQYF. The CDR3 nucleotides are TGCAGTGCTTGTGAGCTAAAAGGGACCCAGTACTTC.

This clonotype was counted between two and nine times. The chain recombines TRBV29-1 with TRBJ2-1; no reliable D call. The length of the CDR3 is 14 residues. Germline CDR1 and CDR2: SQVTM and ANQGSEA. Trimming pared 4 bases from V and 9 bases from J, leaving 19 bases between. CDR3 DNA sequence: TGCAGCGTTGGAGTAAGACATGCCGGTGGTGAGCAGTTCTTC. Protein: CSVGVRHAGGEQFF.

The rearrangement uses TRBV7-9 and TRBJ1-6, with a weak D call TRBD1 (5 bases). The CDR3 length is 15 residues. Trimming stripped 1 base from V and 6 bases from J, with 10 bases between. CDR1 SEHNR and CDR2 FQNEAQ come from the germline V gene (reference sequence). CDR3 sequence reads: CASSLEGLGNSPLHF. CDR3 DNA: TGTGCCAGCAGCTTAGAGGGGCTTGGTAATTCACCCCTCCACTTT.

On this clonotype: The junction departs from germline at one end; a sequencing error may be responsible. The chain employs TRBV7-2 and TRBJ1-3; 7 bases are shared with TRBD1. The CDR3 totals 16 residues. CDR1 and CDR2 (germline): SGHTA, FQGNSA. CDR3 sequence (DNA): TGTGCCAGCAGCTCATTAGGGACAGCCTCTGGAGACACCATATATTTT. Amino acids: CASSSLGTASGDTIYF.

Turning to this clonotype: The junction does not match germline at one end; this may be a read error. The rearrangement joins TRBV11-2 to TRBJ2-1, with 7 bases matching TRBD1. Germline CDR1 reads SGHAT; CDR2 reads FQNNGV. The CDR3 spans 15 residues. CDR3 coding DNA: TGTGCCAACAGCTTAGTTCCGGGACAGAACAATGAGCAGTTCTTC. This sequence encodes CANSLVPGQNNEQFF.

This clonotype was counted at least ten times. This rearrangement joins TRBV12-3 or TRBV12-4 to TRBJ2-7; 12 positions agree with TRBD2. The CDR3 runs 15 residues. V lost 5 bases, J lost 4 bases, and 6 bases stayed unmatched. The CDR3 bases are TGTGCCAGCAGTGCTCCGGGACTAGCGGGTTACGAGCAGTACTTC. Its protein product is CASSAPGLAGYEQYF.